Detailed here is one T cell receptor beta chain. The antigen is undetermined. The entry originates in a study of Ad26.COV2.S vaccination and SARS-CoV-2 variants. About the study: Ad26.COV2.S given intramuscularly, once or twice 56 days apart.

Per the germline V gene, CDR1 is SGHDT and CDR2 is YYEEEE. This CDR3 spans 14 amino acids. V lost 1 base, J lost 2 bases, and 9 bases lay in between. Study-wide results and caveats: Greater spike-specific TCR breadth was seen in vaccine recipients than in placebo recipients. Measures of TCR breadth and depth may have fallen short of total T cell responses.

This table comes from immunoSEQ multiplex PCR, and its TCRdb copy is limited to in-frame clones, with some not included. The data contain 240,000 or so clones, roughly 90% of them singletons. Specified treatment: over 15 received Ad26.COV2.S at low or high dose, single or two shots; 5 received placebo; per-sample allocation not given. Day 63 following the first vaccine or placebo injection was when the samples were taken. Recruitment in Boston yielded a donor of adult age, 18-55 years. This clonotype originated in a person aged 18-65 years who received the Ad26.COV2.S COVID-19 vaccine or a placebo. The sequences come from peripheral blood, collected in a trial of Ad26.COV2.S vaccine versus placebo. The chain links TRBV5-6 to TRBJ1-2, with D maybe TRBD1 (6 bases). CDR3 DNA: TGTGCCAGCAGCTTGTTACAGGGCAACTATGGCTACACCTTC. Translated, it gives CASSLLQGNYGYTF.